Sequencing of this T cell receptor beta chain was carried out in a study of T-cell memory formation after mild COVID-19. The overall study: TCR clusters were largely donor specific. Study results and caveats: Pre-infection memory held some responding clones, suggesting pre-existing cross-reactive T cells responded. Contracting CD4+ clones sat mainly in CM and EM; CD8+ in EMRA.

Regarding this clonotype: Its antigen is not known.

The CDR3 covers 13 residues. The V gene's germline CDR1 is SGHDT and CDR2 YYEEEE. Trimming removed 4 bases at V and 12 bases at J, with 19 bases between. TCRdb re-analysed the 5' RACE reads in MiXCR, keeping a single row per CDR3 protein. The sample holds about 350,000 distinct CDR3 sequences, 12% to 15% seen once. The V and J genes are TRBV5-6 and TRBJ1-1; D call uncertain. Material: PBMCs or a T cell subset sorted from them (not recorded which). The source of this sequence is a young man who had mild COVID-19 (a few samples of this study predate the infection). Cell type and time point are not known. DNA of the CDR3: TGTGCCAGCAGCGCGCGGGTGACCTCTCGACCTTTCTTT. Translated, it gives CASSARVTSRPFF.